The next 25 T cell receptor beta chains were all read from a single sample in a study of naive and memory T cell subsets. Amplification of ligated cDNA took four PCR rounds with SP2 and nested alpha and beta constant primers. TCRdb passed the 5' RACE reads through MiXCR, listing each CDR3 protein once. The sample carries more than 50,000 distinct CDR3 sequences, less than 10% recorded once. The library had UMIs added by 3' ligation of an oligonucleotide to TCR cDNA. The receptors derive from a female donor in good health.

The gene calls are TRBV28 and TRBJ1-3; 8 nucleotides line up with TRBD1. CDR1 MDHEN and CDR2 SYDVKM come from the germline V gene. V lost 3 bases to trimming and J lost 2 bases; unmatched junction nucleotides: 0. This CDR3 comprises 14 residues. The CDR3 DNA follows: TGTGCCAGCAGTTTGGACAGGGCTGGAAACACCATATATTTT. It specifies CASSLDRAGNTIYF.

This clonotype was recorded a few times. CDR3 amino acids: CSARAVGQGIHEQYF. In DNA, the CDR3 is TGCAGTGCTAGAGCAGTGGGCCAGGGGATACACGAGCAGTACTTC. The chain carries TRBV20-1 and TRBJ2-7; perhaps TRBD1 as D (6 bases). The CDR3 runs 15 residues. V gave up 1 base and J gave up 5 bases, with 18 bases separating them. Germline CDR1 reads DFQATT; CDR2 reads SNEGSKA (reference sequence).

The genes are TRBV14 and TRBJ1-1; D may be TRBD1 (5 bases). This CDR3 comprises 13 residues. Trimming took 6 bases from V and 4 from J, leaving 12 bases between them. Looked up from germline, CDR1 is SGHDN and CDR2 is FVKESK. For the CDR3, the DNA is TGTGCCAGCAGTTACCAGGGAGCCACTGAAGCTTTCTTT. Its protein is CASSYQGATEAFF. The full variable domain, in which reference TRBV14 and TRBJ1-1 provide the parts outside the CDR3, is EAGVTQFPSHSVIEKGQTVTLRCDPISGHDNLYWYRRVMGKEIKFLLHFVKESKQDESGMPNNRFLAERTGGTYSTLKVQPAELEDSGVYFCASSYQGATEAFFGQGTRLTVV.

This clonotype appeared many times. The V gene is TRBV7-2, the J gene TRBJ1-1; D is undetermined. Trimming removed 3 bases at V and 3 bases at J, with 8 bases between. Germline V gene data show CDR1 as SGHTA and CDR2 as FQGNSA. This CDR3 comprises 13 residues. The DNA for the CDR3 is TGTGCCAGCAGCTTCGTATCGGACACTGAAGCTTTCTTT. Its protein product is CASSFVSDTEAFF.

This clonotype was counted only a few times. The chain has TRBV9 and TRBJ2-6, with 9 bases matching TRBD1. The ends lost 0 bases at V and 4 bases at J; junction bases unmatched: 20. Germline loops: CDR1 SGDLS, CDR2 YYNGEE. The CDR3 is 22 residues long. CDR3 coding DNA: TGTGCCAGCAGCGTAGAACCGTACGGAAACAGGGGGCGGGCACGAGGGGCCAACGTCCTGACTTTC. The encoded protein is CASSVEPYGNRGRARGANVLTF.

The chain links TRBV29-1 to TRBJ1-1; TRBD1 matches at 8 bases. Germline loops: CDR1 SQVTM, CDR2 ANQGSEA. This CDR3 contains 14 residues. The J segment lost 5 bases and the V segment lost 6 bases, leaving 11 bases of the junction unmatched. The CDR3 region has the DNA TGCAGCGTCACCAACGGACAGGGAGTTACTGAAGCTTTCTTT. Translated, it gives CSVTNGQGVTEAFF.

This clonotype was seen a handful of times. The chain links TRBV20-1 to TRBJ2-3; tentatively, D is TRBD1 (6 bases). From germline, CDR1 is DFQATT and CDR2 SNEGSKA (reference sequence). The germline V and J ends were trimmed by 4 bases and 0 bases, with 23 bases remaining between them. This CDR3 has 18 amino acids. CDR3 nucleotides: TGCAGTGCTATCTTGTGGCTCCCGGGGACAATTAGCACAGATACGCAGTATTTT. Amino acid sequence: CSAILWLPGTISTDTQYF.

The sample holds a few counts of this clonotype. The genes are TRBV29-1 and TRBJ2-1; 11 positions match TRBD2. Germline V CDR1 and CDR2: SQVTM, ANQGSEA. The CDR3 has 15 amino acids. The V and J ends lost 6 bases and 2 bases, in that order; junction bases with no gene match: 6. CDR3 sequence: CSVNGLAGTYNEQFF. The CDR3 coding sequence is TGCAGCGTAAACGGACTAGCGGGTACCTACAATGAGCAGTTCTTC.

This chain connects TRBV9 to TRBJ1-5; D gene unclear. V was trimmed by 3 bases and J by 7 bases, leaving 14 bases between them. The CDR3 consists of 14 residues. Per the germline V gene, CDR1 is SGDLS and CDR2 is YYNGEE. The CDR3: CASSASIFGQPQHF. The CDR3 nucleotides read TGTGCCAGCAGCGCCTCGATCTTCGGGCAGCCCCAGCATTTT.

This clonotype was observed a few times. The chain couples TRBV4-2 to TRBJ2-3, with 15 nucleotides matching TRBD2. With V trimmed by 1 base and J by 4 bases, 0 bases remained unmatched. The germline V gene encodes CDR1 LGHNA and CDR2 YNFKEQ. The CDR3 loop spans 16 amino acids. The CDR3 sequence: CASSQGTSGRADTQYF. CDR3 bases: TGTGCCAGCAGCCAAGGGACTAGCGGGAGGGCAGATACGCAGTATTTT.

This clonotype was detected a few times. The junction does not match germline at one end; this may be a read error. This rearrangement joins TRBV2 to TRBJ1-1; no clear D. This CDR3 region has 12 residues. Germline lookup yields CDR1 SNHLY and CDR2 FYNNEI. DNA for the CDR3: TGTGCCAGCCCCAACACTGCTAGGGAGGAAGAATTT. Its protein is CASPNTAREEEF.

This clonotype was found many times. The chain employs TRBV28 and TRBJ1-5; maybe TRBD1 (6 bases). There are 15 residues in the CDR3. The V gene lost 6 bases and the J gene lost 0 bases, with 12 bases spanning the gap. From germline, CDR1 is MDHEN and CDR2 SYDVKM. DNA for the CDR3: TGTGCCAGCAGAATTTCAGGGGATAGCAATCAGCCCCAGCATTTT. As protein: CASRISGDSNQPQHF.

The V gene is TRBV20-1, the J gene TRBJ1-4, with D perhaps TRBD1 (6 bases). Germline CDR1 is DFQATT and CDR2 is SNEGSKA (reference sequence). The CDR3 covers 13 residues. Trimming stripped 6 bases from V and 4 bases from J, with 12 bases between. The CDR3 reads CSARQAFNEKLFF. The CDR3 DNA reads as TGCAGTGCCAGACAGGCTTTTAATGAAAAACTGTTTTTT.

V gene TRBV10-3 combines with J gene TRBJ2-1, with 9 nucleotides matching TRBD1. Germline CDR1 ENHRY, CDR2 SYGVKD. The CDR3 is 14 amino acids. V lost 5 bases, J lost 5 bases, and 4 bases stayed unmatched. The CDR3 nucleotides read TGTGCCATCAGTCCCGGGACAGGGAACAATGAGCAGTTCTTC. It is translated as CAISPGTGNNEQFF.

The table lists this clonotype with many counts. V is TRBV18 and J is TRBJ1-2, with TRBD1 matching 9 bases. Germline CDR1 is KGHSH and CDR2 is LQKENI. After removal of 6 bases from V and 6 bases from J, the junction contained 11 bases not matched to a gene. The CDR3 runs 15 residues. The CDR3 DNA follows: TGTGCCAGCTCCCAGGCACCGGGACAGGGCCATGGCTACACCTTC. Protein sequence: CASSQAPGQGHGYTF. Full variable domain (rest looked up from reference TRBV18 and TRBJ1-2): NAGVMQNPRHLVRRRGQEARLRCSPMKGHSHVYWYRQLPEEGLKFMVYLQKENIIDESGMPKERFSAEFPKEGPSILRIQQVVRGDSAAYFCASSQAPGQGHGYTFGSGTRLTVV.

The CDR3: CASKVYNTGELFF. The CDR3, as DNA: TGTGCCAGCAAGGTTTATAACACCGGGGAGCTGTTTTTT. The genes are TRBV6-1 and TRBJ2-2; no firm D call. This CDR3 is 13 amino acids long. The V gene's germline CDR1 is MNHNS and CDR2 SASEGT. The V and J ends lost 7 bases and 2 bases respectively, with 8 bases between them.

The table lists this clonotype with a few counts. This rearrangement joins TRBV28 to TRBJ1-2; 11 bases align to TRBD1. This CDR3 region has 16 residues. Germline V lookup: CDR1 MDHEN, CDR2 SYDVKM. The J segment lost 0 bases and the V segment lost 5 bases, leaving 5 bases of the junction unmatched. The CDR3 region is CASSPGTGGANYGYTF. The CDR3 DNA reads as TGTGCCAGCAGTCCTGGGACAGGGGGAGCTAACTATGGCTACACCTTC.

The rearrangement uses TRBV7-6 and TRBJ2-1; no clear D. Deletions cut 3 bases from V and 3 bases from J, with 9 bases between. The germline V gene has CDR1 SGHVS and CDR2 FNYEAQ. The CDR3 has 14 amino acids. The CDR3 spells CASSLATDYNEQFF. In DNA, the CDR3 is TGTGCCAGCAGCTTGGCGACGGACTACAATGAGCAGTTCTTC.

Concerning this clonotype: A read error is possible here, since a much larger clone lies one base away. The chain has TRBV7-8 and TRBJ2-5; the match to TRBD1 covers 7 bases. CDR3 length: 15 residues. Germline V gene sequence: CDR1 SGHVS, CDR2 FQNEAQ. CDR3 amino acids: CASSIAGTDQETKYF. The CDR3 DNA sequence: TGTGCCAGCAGCATAGCCGGGACAGACCAAGAGACCAAGTACTTC.

This clonotype was picked up many times. The V call is TRBV29-1, the J call TRBJ2-2; no clear D. Germline assignment: CDR1 SQVTM and CDR2 ANQGSEA. V was cut by 5 bases and J by 6 bases, with 7 bases left in between. There are 11 residues in the CDR3. The CDR3 nucleotides read TGCAGCGTTTTAAACGCCGGGGAGCTGTTTTTT. Residues: CSVLNAGELFF.

V is TRBV12-3 or TRBV12-4 and J is TRBJ1-2, with D possibly being TRBD1 (6 bases). The CDR3 consists of 12 residues. The germline V and J ends were trimmed by 9 bases and 3 bases, with 11 bases remaining between them. Written as DNA, the CDR3 is TGTGCCAGTAGGGGGATCGACTATGGCTACACCTTC. This encodes CASRGIDYGYTF.

In its sample, this clonotype was seen a few times. The V gene is TRBV3-1, the J gene TRBJ2-1; D is undetermined. The length of the CDR3 is 14 residues. Germline V gene lookup returns CDR1 LGHDT and CDR2 YNNKEL (reference sequence). V lost 1 base to trimming and J lost 10 bases, with 14 bases between them. The CDR3 region has the DNA TGTGCCAGCAGCCAAGGACGTCGGGTAAAGGAGCAGTTCTTC. Amino acid sequence: CASSQGRRVKEQFF.

In its sample, this clonotype was seen many times. The V and J genes are TRBV20-1 and TRBJ1-1, with D unclear. V lost 5 bases and J lost 3, with 19 bases in between. This CDR3 region has 15 residues. Germline loops: CDR1 DFQATT, CDR2 SNEGSKA (reference sequence). The CDR3 sequence: CSAFPRGRADTEAFF. The CDR3 DNA follows: TGCAGTGCTTTCCCCCGGGGAAGGGCGGACACTGAAGCTTTCTTT.

The J gene is TRBJ2-3, the V gene TRBV5-1, with 7 positions matching TRBD1. After removal of 3 bases from V and 5 bases from J, the junction contained 6 bases not matched to a gene. The length of the CDR3 is 14 residues. The germline V gene has CDR1 SGHRS and CDR2 YFSETQ. The CDR3 sequence: CASSSTPGGDTQYF. The DNA of the CDR3 is TGCGCCAGCAGCTCGACTCCAGGGGGAGATACGCAGTATTTT.

This clonotype occurred many times. The chain has TRBV11-3 and TRBJ1-1; 10 nucleotides align to TRBD1. V trimming: 5 bases; J trimming: 0 bases; junction bases outside the gene matches: 6. This CDR3 comprises 16 residues. Germline-derived CDR1 and CDR2 are SGHNT and YENEEA. CDR3 sequence: CASSLGQGEVNTEAFF. The CDR3 DNA follows: TGTGCCAGCAGCCTTGGACAGGGGGAGGTGAACACTGAAGCTTTCTTT.